Listed here are 30 T cell receptor beta chains from one sample, sequenced in a study of neurological immune-mediated disorders. TCRdb reprocessed the 5' RACE reads with MiXCR, giving one entry per CDR3 protein. The sample lists 50,000 to 75,000 distinct CDR3 sequences; 9.5% to 15% were seen once. What was sequenced was PBMCs. All receptors derive from an older woman with HTLV-1-associated myelopathy (HAM/TSP).

The rearrangement links TRBV5-1 to TRBJ2-7, with D maybe TRBD1 (6 bases). The V end lost 4 bases, the J end lost 2 bases, and 19 bases lay between the germline ends. The CDR3 has 16 amino acids. Germline V gene lookup returns CDR1 SGHRS and CDR2 YFSETQ. CDR3 protein: CASSRGSGRPAYEQYF. CDR3 sequence (DNA): TGCGCCAGCAGCAGGGGGTCGGGGCGGCCAGCCTACGAGCAGTACTTC. Full variable domain (outside the CDR3, taken from reference TRBV5-1 and TRBJ2-7): KAGVTQTPRYLIKTRGQQVTLSCSPISGHRSVSWYQQTPGQGLQFLFEYFSETQRNKGNFPGRFSGRQFSNSRSEMNVSTLELGDSALYLCASSRGSGRPAYEQYFGPGTRLTVT.

This clonotype was observed many times. V usage is TRBV18 and J usage is TRBJ1-4, with 9 bases aligning to TRBD1. The CDR3 sequence is 14 residues long. Trimming removed 6 bases from V and 10 bases from J; junction bases left unmatched: 9. Per germline, CDR1 KGHSH and CDR2 LQKENI. The CDR3 DNA sequence: TGTGCCAGCTCCCGGACAGGGGATTACGGAAAACTGTTTTTT. Its protein is CASSRTGDYGKLFF. Full variable domain (outside the CDR3, taken from reference TRBV18 and TRBJ1-4): NAGVMQNPRHLVRRRGQEARLRCSPMKGHSHVYWYRQLPEEGLKFMVYLQKENIIDESGMPKERFSAEFPKEGPSILRIQQVVRGDSAAYFCASSRTGDYGKLFFGSGTQLSVL.

This clonotype was seen many times. This chain connects TRBV7-2 to TRBJ2-7; D uncertain. V dropped 2 bases and J dropped 2 bases, with 1 base sitting between them. The germline V gene has CDR1 SGHTA and CDR2 FQGNSA. This CDR3 region has 11 residues. The CDR3: CASSLTYEQYF. CDR3 DNA: TGTGCCAGCAGCTTAACCTACGAGCAGTACTTC.

In its sample, this clonotype was seen many times. The rearrangement links TRBV6-1 to TRBJ2-1, with 11 nucleotides matching TRBD2. The CDR3 spans 19 residues. The J segment lost 3 bases and the V segment lost 4 bases, leaving 14 bases of the junction unmatched. Germline V gene lookup returns CDR1 MNHNS and CDR2 SASEGT. CDR3 DNA: TGTGCCAGCAGTGTAGCGGGAGGGGCTCGTTCGTTGATCTACAATGAGCAGTTCTTC. Its translation: CASSVAGGARSLIYNEQFF.

This clonotype came up many times. This sequence joins TRBV20-1 and TRBJ2-1; 9 bases agree with TRBD2. Trimming cost V 0 bases and J 6 bases; bases outside gene matches: 9. The CDR3 runs to 16 residues. The germline gives CDR1 DFQATT, CDR2 SNEGSKA (reference sequence). This chain's CDR3 is CSARDTGGRAANEQFF. CDR3 sequence (DNA): TGCAGTGCTAGAGATACGGGCGGGAGGGCCGCCAATGAGCAGTTCTTC.

This clonotype was recorded many times. This chain links TRBV11-2 with TRBJ1-1; tentatively, D is TRBD1 (5 bases). Germline values: CDR1 SGHAT, CDR2 FQNNGV. V was pared by 4 bases and J by 4 bases, with 13 bases between. The CDR3 runs to 14 residues. DNA of the CDR3: TGTGCCAGCAGCTACGTCGGGGGGGGCACTGAAGCTTTCTTT. This codes for CASSYVGGGTEAFF.

The table lists this clonotype with many counts. The V call is TRBV11-1, the J call TRBJ2-5; 10 bases align to TRBD1. This CDR3 comprises 16 residues. With V trimmed by 4 bases and J by 1 base, 6 bases remained unmatched. The germline gives CDR1 SGHAT, CDR2 FQDESV (reference sequence). The CDR3: CASSSIGTGAQETQYF. For the CDR3, the DNA is TGTGCCAGCAGCTCGATTGGGACAGGGGCCCAAGAGACCCAGTACTTC.

This clonotype occurred many times. CDR3 sequence: CASSLSGGSYNEQFF. Here the CDR3 DNA reads TGCGCCAGCAGCCTGAGCGGAGGCTCCTACAATGAGCAGTTCTTC. The chain carries TRBV5-1 and TRBJ2-1, with D possibly matching TRBD2 (5 bases). Trimming pared 4 bases from V and 0 bases from J, leaving 11 bases between. The CDR3 totals 15 residues. CDR1 and CDR2 (germline): SGHRS, YFSETQ.

This clonotype was counted many times. The rearrangement links TRBV7-2 to TRBJ2-7, with 15 bases fitting TRBD2. The CDR3 runs to 15 residues. Germline CDR1 reads SGHTA; CDR2 reads FQGNSA. J was trimmed by 5 bases and V by 4 bases; bases with no gene match: 3. In nucleotides, the CDR3 is TGTGCCAGCAGCTCCGGACTAGCGGGAGGGAACGAGCAGTACTTC. Its protein is CASSSGLAGGNEQYF.

The sample holds many counts of this clonotype. This chain connects TRBV10-3 to TRBJ2-1, with no clear D. This CDR3 contains 17 residues. Per the germline V gene, CDR1 is ENHRY and CDR2 is SYGVKD. V was trimmed by 7 bases and J by 10 bases, leaving 29 bases between them. CDR3 nucleotide sequence: TGTGCCATCAATCCCAACGACGCCCCACTGTTTCCCAGGGAGCAGTTCTTC. The encoded protein is CAINPNDAPLFPREQFF.

J is TRBJ1-5 and V is TRBV5-1; D is perhaps TRBD1 (5 bases). Germline V gene data show CDR1 as SGHRS and CDR2 as YFSETQ. The CDR3 is made up of 17 amino acids. V was pared by 4 bases and J by 5 bases, with 22 bases between. For the CDR3, the DNA is TGCGCCAGCAGCCCCGCCACCGCAGGGAAATCGTATCAGCCCCAGCATTTT. Translating it yields CASSPATAGKSYQPQHF.

The chain combines TRBV5-1 with TRBJ2-5, with 7 bases matching TRBD1. The CDR3 has 15 residues. Per the germline V gene, CDR1 is SGHRS and CDR2 is YFSETQ. The junction had 13 bases not matched to a gene; V was cut back by 5 bases and J by 6 bases. CDR3 sequence (DNA): TGCGCCAGCAGTTCTGGGACAGTGGGCGCGAAGACCCAGTACTTC. This translates into CASSSGTVGAKTQYF.

This clonotype was seen ten or more times. The J gene is TRBJ1-2, the V gene TRBV5-1; D possibly corresponds to TRBD1 (6 bases). This CDR3 comprises 13 residues. Germline V gene sequence: CDR1 SGHRS, CDR2 YFSETQ. Trimming took 4 bases from V and 2 from J, leaving 9 bases between them. This chain's CDR3 is CASSQDRNYGYTF. The CDR3 nucleotides are TGCGCCAGCAGCCAAGACAGGAACTATGGCTACACCTTC.

This clonotype was recorded many times. The chain uses TRBV18 and TRBJ2-3; D is unclear. Germline CDR1 and CDR2: KGHSH and LQKENI. V lost 1 base and J lost 2, with 4 bases in between. The CDR3 length is 13 residues. The CDR3, as DNA: TGTGCCAGCTCACCACTGAACACAGATACGCAGTATTTT. It encodes CASSPLNTDTQYF.

This clonotype was detected ten times or more. The J gene is TRBJ2-3, the V gene TRBV7-2; 9 bases match TRBD2. Losses at the gene ends were 5 bases for V and 3 bases for J; bases not matched to a gene: 12. Germline CDR1 reads SGHTA; CDR2 reads FQGNSA. The CDR3 covers 17 residues. CDR3: CASSINPGLALTDTQYF. The CDR3 DNA sequence: TGTGCCAGCAGCATCAATCCGGGACTAGCTTTAACAGATACGCAGTATTTT.

This clonotype was found many times. The rearrangement uses TRBV27 and TRBJ2-2, with a possible D match to TRBD2 (6 bases). V was pared by 0 bases and J by 4 bases, with 12 bases between. CDR1 and CDR2 (germline): MNHEY, SMNVEV (reference sequence). The CDR3 runs 16 residues. CDR3 nucleotide sequence: TGTGCCAGCAGTTTATCTCGGGGGTTGGGCACCGGGGAGCTGTTTTTT. Its translation is CASSLSRGLGTGELFF.

This clonotype was observed at least ten times. V is TRBV12-3 or TRBV12-4 and J is TRBJ2-7; 12 positions agree with TRBD2. This CDR3 comprises 15 residues. Trimming removed 5 bases from V and 1 base from J; junction bases left unmatched: 3. The CDR3 DNA reads TGTGCCAGCAGTCGAGGGACTAGCGGGTCCTACGAGCAGTACTTC. Translation gives CASSRGTSGSYEQYF.

This clonotype was recorded at least ten times. J is TRBJ1-1 and V is TRBV5-5; possibly TRBD1 for D (6 bases). CDR1 and CDR2 from the germline V gene are SGHKS and YYEKEE (reference sequence). The ends were cut back, 6 bases at V and 1 base at J, with 22 bases in the middle. The CDR3 covers 17 residues. This CDR3 reads CASTYTGGALGNTEAFF. In nucleotides, the CDR3 is TGTGCCAGCACCTACACGGGGGGGGCTCTGGGGAACACTGAAGCTTTCTTT.

Ten or more counts support this clonotype. The rearrangement joins TRBV9 to TRBJ2-5; D gene ambiguous. The CDR3 is 12 residues long. Looked up from germline, CDR1 is SGDLS and CDR2 is YYNGEE. V lost 0 bases, J lost 5 bases, and 5 bases lay in between. Here the CDR3 DNA reads TGTGCCAGCAGCGTAGCTGGTGAGACCCAGTACTTC. Its translation is CASSVAGETQYF. Complete variable domain (other parts from reference TRBV9 and TRBJ2-5): DSGVTQTPKHLITATGQRVTLRCSPRSGDLSVYWYQQSLDQGLQFLIQYYNGEERAKGNILERFSAQQFPDLHSELNLSSLELGDSALYFCASSVAGETQYFGPGTRLLVL.

This clonotype was picked up many times. The J gene is TRBJ2-2, the V gene TRBV27; D not resolved. Trimming shortened V by 6 bases and J by 0 bases, and 8 bases separated the two germline ends. The CDR3 sequence is 14 residues long. Looked up from germline, CDR1 is MNHEY and CDR2 is SMNVEV (reference sequence). The CDR3 protein is CASRRESNTGELFF. CDR3 sequence (DNA): TGTGCCAGCAGAAGGGAATCGAACACCGGGGAGCTGTTTTTT.

This clonotype was recorded many times. This chain uses TRBV14 with TRBJ2-5; D ambiguous. Germline loops: CDR1 SGHDN, CDR2 FVKESK. V dropped 0 bases and J dropped 2 bases, with 7 bases sitting between them. The CDR3 consists of 14 residues. The CDR3: CASSQDRPQETQYF. The CDR3 region has the DNA TGTGCCAGCAGCCAAGACCGGCCTCAAGAGACCCAGTACTTC.

This clonotype was observed at least ten times. This sequence joins TRBV6-5 and TRBJ2-3; 7 positions match TRBD2. Trimming at V came to 0 bases and at J to 4 bases, leaving 4 bases not matched to a gene. The germline V gene has CDR1 MNHEY and CDR2 SVGAGI. This CDR3 is built from 15 residues. The CDR3 is CASSYSTSRPDTQYF. The CDR3 nucleotides are TGTGCCAGCAGTTACTCGACTAGCCGGCCAGATACGCAGTATTTT.

About this clonotype: Germline is not matched at one junction end, which may reflect a read error. The rearrangement links TRBV15 to TRBJ2-2, with 8 bases lining up with TRBD1. Germline CDR1 LNHNV, CDR2 YYDKDF (reference sequence). The CDR3 is 14 amino acids. The CDR3 sequence: CATSKTGVGGELIF. The DNA for the CDR3 is TGTGCCACCAGCAAGACAGGGGTGGGCGGGGAGCTGATTTTC.

Ten or more counts support this clonotype. The V and J genes are TRBV18 and TRBJ1-1; no firm D call. Looked up from germline, CDR1 is KGHSH and CDR2 is LQKENI. The CDR3 is 13 residues long. The V and J ends lost 4 bases and 0 bases respectively, with 6 bases between them. DNA of the CDR3: TGTGCCAGCTCACGGGAGTTGAACACTGAAGCTTTCTTT. It specifies CASSRELNTEAFF.

This clonotype was counted many times. CDR3 protein: CASGTGLATTYEQYF. CDR3 bases: TGCGCCAGCGGTACGGGACTAGCGACGACCTACGAGCAGTACTTC. The chain employs TRBV10-2 and TRBJ2-7, with TRBD2 matching over 10 bases. Trimming removed 8 bases from V and 2 bases from J; junction bases left unmatched: 9. Germline-derived CDR1 and CDR2 are WSHSY and SAAADI. This CDR3 has 15 amino acids.

The chain has TRBV11-2 and TRBJ1-5; D gene ambiguous. Germline V gene lookup returns CDR1 SGHAT and CDR2 FQNNGV. The CDR3 extends over 10 amino acids. V lost 4 bases and J lost 12, with 7 bases in between. The CDR3 spells CASSSRIQHF. CDR3 DNA sequence: TGTGCCAGCAGCTCCCGGATCCAGCATTTT. Combining the CDR3 with reference TRBV11-2 and TRBJ1-5 gives the whole variable domain EAGVAQSPRYKIIEKRQSVAFWCNPISGHATLYWYQQILGQGPKLLIQFQNNGVVDDSQLPKDRFSAERLKGVDSTLKIQPAKLEDSAVYLCASSSRIQHFGDGTRLSIL.

As to this clonotype: The CDR3 does not end in the conserved phenylalanine or tryptophan, so this is likely a read error. The V and J genes are TRBV11-2 and TRBJ2-7, with a tentative D call TRBD2 (5 bases). The CDR3 is 15 amino acids. V was cut by 0 bases and J by 4 bases, with 13 bases left in between. The germline CDR1 and CDR2 sequences are SGHAT and FQNNGV. CDR3 amino acids: CASSLEGVRSYEQYL. The CDR3 DNA reads as TGTGCCAGCAGCTTAGAGGGAGTCCGATCATACGAGCAGTACTTA.

The chain employs TRBV3-1 and TRBJ2-7; 7 bases are a match to TRBD2. The CDR3 spans 20 residues. The trim removed 4 bases at V and 0 bases at J, leaving 21 bases unmatched. Per the germline V gene, CDR1 is LGHDT and CDR2 is YNNKEL (reference sequence). The CDR3 here is CASSLDSRDVWRGTSYEQYF. The CDR3 region has the DNA TGTGCCAGCAGCCTCGATTCCAGGGATGTTTGGCGGGGGACCTCCTACGAGCAGTACTTC.

This clonotype appeared many times. The gene calls are TRBV20-1 and TRBJ2-5; the match to TRBD1 covers 7 bases. V was pared by 3 bases and J by 5 bases, with 9 bases of the junction left unmatched. The CDR3 covers 14 residues. Germline values: CDR1 DFQATT, CDR2 SNEGSKA (reference sequence). The CDR3 spells CSASNRQGVETQYF. The CDR3 DNA is TGCAGTGCTAGCAACCGACAGGGCGTGGAGACCCAGTACTTC.

Ten or more counts support this clonotype. The chain couples TRBV4-1 to TRBJ2-3; TRBD1 matches at 8 bases. Germline CDR1 and CDR2: MGHRA and YSYEKL. The CDR3 consists of 16 residues. Losses at the gene ends were 1 base for V and 5 bases for J; bases not matched to a gene: 8. The CDR3 nucleotides read TGCGCCAGCAGCCAAGTCCAGGGGGCGCGAGGAGATACGCAGTATTTT. Its translation: CASSQVQGARGDTQYF.